One and the same sample provided the 22 T cell receptor beta chains below, sequenced in a study of radiation and T cells in renal cell carcinoma. Only in-frame clones appear in the TCRdb table, and some are missing; sequencing was by immunoSEQ multiplex PCR. Of about 83,000 clones listed, roughly 83% are singletons. The time point here: blood 4 weeks post-SBRT, at nephrectomy. The treatment: 15 Gy SBRT to primary tumor, nephrectomy 4 weeks later. The sequencing used blood, collected from a patient whose treatment included radiotherapy and nephrectomy. These receptors all come from a woman aged 55 to 70 with renal cell carcinoma.

The chain recombines TRBV2 with TRBJ1-2; possible D gene TRBD1, 6 bases. The germline CDR1 and CDR2 sequences are SNHLY and FYNNEI. Trimming took off 6 bases at V and 3 bases at J, with 17 bases between the two ends. The CDR3 covers 15 residues. CDR3 coding DNA: TGTGCCAGCAGGCGACACGGGAACAGGGACTATGGCTACACCTTC. Amino acid sequence: CASRRHGNRDYGYTF.

The rearrangement links TRBV28 to TRBJ2-6; weak D call: TRBD1 (5 bases). Germline V CDR1 and CDR2: MDHEN, SYDVKM. Trimming removed 7 bases at V and 2 bases at J, with 15 bases between. CDR3 size: 16 residues. In nucleotides, the CDR3 is TGTGCCAGCAAGGCAGGGCCCTCCCCTGGGGCCAACGTCCTGACTTTC. Protein: CASKAGPSPGANVLTF.

This sequence joins TRBV6-1 and TRBJ1-2; D perhaps matches TRBD1 (5 bases). Germline CDR1 MNHNS, CDR2 SASEGT. This CDR3 is 13 amino acids long. The V and J ends lost 6 bases and 6 bases respectively, with 14 bases between them. CDR3 sequence reads: CASRSGFEDGYTF. The CDR3 DNA sequence: TGTGCCAGCAGATCAGGGTTTGAGGATGGCTACACCTTC.

This chain uses TRBV19 with TRBJ1-1; 7 nucleotides match TRBD1. V lost 0 bases and J lost 3; bases outside the gene matches: 10. Germline V CDR1 and CDR2: LNHDA, SQIVND (reference sequence). The CDR3 covers 17 residues. Written as DNA, the CDR3 is TGTGCCAGTAGTATAGAGTCACAGGGGATTCGTTACACTGAAGCTTTCTTT. This translates into CASSIESQGIRYTEAFF.

The chain carries TRBV5-1 and TRBJ2-1, with D perhaps matching TRBD2 (5 bases). The germline CDR1 and CDR2 sequences are SGHRS and YFSETQ. Trimming shortened V by 2 bases and J by 9 bases, and 6 bases separated the two germline ends. There are 11 residues in the CDR3. Here the CDR3 DNA reads TGCGCCAGCAGCTTCGGGATTGAGCAGTTCTTC. Translated, it gives CASSFGIEQFF.

The chain employs TRBV5-1 and TRBJ1-2; 9 bases agree with TRBD1. This CDR3 comprises 13 residues. Per the germline V gene, CDR1 is SGHRS and CDR2 is YFSETQ. Trimming removed 4 bases from V and 4 bases from J; junction bases left unmatched: 2. CDR3 region: CASSQGQGYGYTF. The DNA for the CDR3 is TGCGCCAGCAGCCAGGGACAGGGCTATGGCTACACCTTC.

This rearrangement joins TRBV6-5 to TRBJ1-2; D is possibly TRBD1 (5 bases). The CDR3 runs 15 residues. Germline V CDR1 and CDR2: MNHEY, SVGAGI. V shed 0 bases and J shed 8 bases, with 16 bases lying between them. In DNA form, the CDR3 reads TGTGCCAGCAGTTACTCGGGACTCCCTCGAAGAGGCTACACCTTC. This encodes CASSYSGLPRRGYTF.

The chain carries TRBV7-2 and TRBJ2-1, with D possibly TRBD1 on 5 matching bases. Germline CDR1 is SGHTA and CDR2 is FQGNSA. Trimming shortened V by 6 bases and J by 0 bases, and 12 bases separated the two germline ends. The CDR3 is 15 residues long. The CDR3 DNA reads TGTGCCAGCAGACGAACGACAGACTCCTACAATGAGCAGTTCTTC. As protein: CASRRTTDSYNEQFF.

This chain uses TRBV7-9 with TRBJ1-2, with D hard to call. Trimming removed 1 base from V and 7 bases from J, with 4 bases in between. Germline loops: CDR1 SEHNR, CDR2 FQNEAQ (reference sequence). This CDR3 is built from 11 residues. The CDR3 DNA sequence: TGTGCCAGCAGCTTAGACGGTGGCTACACCTTC. This codes for CASSLDGGYTF.

This clone has just a few counts. The rearrangement links TRBV28 to TRBJ1-5, with D tentatively TRBD1 (5 bases). V lost 6 bases and J lost 1, with 10 bases in between. Germline V lookup: CDR1 MDHEN, CDR2 SYDVKM. The CDR3 contains 14 residues. The CDR3 DNA follows: TGTGCCAGCAGCCCCCGGGACAGCAATCAGCCCCAGCATTTT. This gives the protein CASSPRDSNQPQHF.

The rearrangement uses TRBV7-2 and TRBJ2-5; TRBD2 might be the D (6 bases). Trimming took 1 base from V and 4 from J, leaving 22 bases between them. Germline V gene sequence: CDR1 SGHTA, CDR2 FQGNSA. The CDR3 is 18 amino acids. CDR3 amino acids: CASSLEVQRPSVGETQYF. The CDR3 DNA is TGTGCCAGCAGCTTAGAAGTTCAGCGGCCTAGCGTGGGAGAGACCCAGTACTTC.

V usage is TRBV7-9 and J usage is TRBJ2-7, with no clear D. CDR1 and CDR2 from the germline V gene are SEHNR and FQNEAQ (reference sequence). The V gene lost 5 bases and the J gene lost 2 bases, with 10 bases spanning the gap. This CDR3 has 13 amino acids. The CDR3 bases are TGTGCCAGCAGCCTTCCACCCACCTACGAGCAGTACTTC. It yields the protein CASSLPPTYEQYF.

The gene calls are TRBV7-9 and TRBJ2-6; no definite D call. This CDR3 is 15 amino acids long. Trimming pared 4 bases from V and 10 bases from J, leaving 17 bases between. Germline-derived CDR1 and CDR2 are SEHNR and FQNEAQ (reference sequence). CDR3 nucleotide sequence: TGTGCCAGCAGCTCCCTCTCTTGGACGTCTAACGTCCTGACTTTC. Translating gives CASSSLSWTSNVLTF.

This clone has just a few counts. The rearrangement links TRBV7-9 to TRBJ1-2, with 7 bases matching TRBD1. This CDR3 contains 13 residues. V dropped 5 bases and J dropped 7; count of bases not matched to a gene: 7. The germline CDR1 and CDR2 sequences are SEHNR and FQNEAQ (reference sequence). The chain's CDR3 is CASSPGQHGGYTF. CDR3 nucleotides: TGTGCCAGCAGCCCGGGACAGCACGGTGGCTACACCTTC.

CDR3 sequence: CASSQVAGEVEETQYF. The CDR3 DNA is TGTGCCAGCAGCCAAGTAGCGGGAGAGGTGGAAGAGACCCAGTACTTC. V usage is TRBV4-2 and J usage is TRBJ2-5, with 9 bases identical to TRBD2. This CDR3 is 16 amino acids long. The germline CDR1 and CDR2 sequences are LGHNA and YNFKEQ. Trimming cost V 1 base and J 3 bases; bases outside gene matches: 6.

J is TRBJ2-2 and V is TRBV7-2; possible D gene TRBD1, 5 bases. Deletions cut 7 bases from V and 1 base from J, with 10 bases between. The CDR3 has 14 amino acids. Germline V gene sequence: CDR1 SGHTA, CDR2 FQGNSA. The CDR3 reads CASNPRGNTGELFF. For the CDR3, the DNA is TGTGCCAGCAATCCTAGGGGGAACACCGGGGAGCTGTTTTTT.

The chain employs TRBV18 and TRBJ1-1; unclear D gene. V lost 6 bases, J lost 1 base, and 12 bases lay in between. CDR1 and CDR2 from the germline V gene are KGHSH and LQKENI. The CDR3 runs 14 residues. In DNA, the CDR3 is TGTGCCAGCTCGCCAAGCTACCCGAACACTGAAGCTTTCTTT. Translation gives CASSPSYPNTEAFF.

The genes are TRBV30 and TRBJ1-1, with D unresolved. Per germline, CDR1 GTSNPN and CDR2 SVGIG (reference sequence). Trimming removed 4 bases from V and 3 bases from J, with 12 bases in between. CDR3 length: 13 residues. The CDR3 loop is CAWTDGPHTEAFF. CDR3 nucleotide sequence: TGTGCCTGGACGGACGGACCTCACACTGAAGCTTTCTTT. The entire variable domain, with the rest obtained from reference TRBV30 and TRBJ1-1, is as follows: SQTIHQWPATLVQPVGSPLSLECTVEGTSNPNLYWYRQAAGRGLQLLFYSVGIGQISSEVPQNLSASRPQDRQFILSSKKLLLSDSGFYLCAWTDGPHTEAFFGQGTRLTVV.

The chain employs TRBV7-8 and TRBJ2-5, with TRBD2 matching over 10 bases. J gave up 5 bases and V 5 bases, and 11 bases lay outside the gene matches. CDR1 is SGHVS and CDR2 is FQNEAQ in the germline V gene. The CDR3 has 16 amino acids. CDR3 sequence (DNA): TGTGCCAGCAGCCCCCTGGGGGGTAGCGGGAGGGAGACCCAGTACTTC. It specifies CASSPLGGSGRETQYF.

The chain links TRBV14 to TRBJ1-2; 9 nucleotides agree with TRBD1. From germline, CDR1 is SGHDN and CDR2 FVKESK. J was trimmed by 8 bases and V by 1 base; bases with no gene match: 2. The CDR3 has 13 residues. The CDR3 DNA reads TGTGCCAGCAGCCAAGTGGACAGGGGAGGCTACACCTTC. Translating gives CASSQVDRGGYTF.

The chain couples TRBV9 to TRBJ2-7; 8 bases agree with TRBD1. V lost 0 bases, J lost 4 bases, and 9 bases stayed unmatched. This CDR3 contains 16 residues. The germline V gene has CDR1 SGDLS and CDR2 YYNGEE. CDR3: CASSVGSGQGGYEQYF. The CDR3 nucleotides read TGTGCCAGCAGCGTAGGGTCCGGACAGGGTGGTTACGAGCAGTACTTC.

This chain's CDR3 is CASSQDDGQGSDEQYF. The CDR3, as DNA: TGCGCCAGCAGCCAAGATGACGGACAGGGGTCCGACGAGCAGTACTTC. The rearrangement joins TRBV4-3 to TRBJ2-7; 9 bases agree with TRBD1. Germline V gives CDR1 LGHNA, CDR2 YSLEER. This CDR3 has 16 amino acids. The trim removed 0 bases at V and 5 bases at J, leaving 8 bases unmatched.